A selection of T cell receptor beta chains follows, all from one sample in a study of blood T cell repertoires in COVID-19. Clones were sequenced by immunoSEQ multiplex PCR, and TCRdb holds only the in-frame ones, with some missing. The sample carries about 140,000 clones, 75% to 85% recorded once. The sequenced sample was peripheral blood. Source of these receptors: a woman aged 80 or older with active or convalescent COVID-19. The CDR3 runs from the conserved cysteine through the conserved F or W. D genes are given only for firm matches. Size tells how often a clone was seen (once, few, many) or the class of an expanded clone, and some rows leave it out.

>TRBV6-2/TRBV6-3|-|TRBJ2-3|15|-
CASSPTLGATDTQYF
TGTGCCAGCAGCCCGACCTTGGGGGCCACAGATACGCAGTATTTT
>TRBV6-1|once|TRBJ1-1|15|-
CASSEYDRSNTEAFF
TGTGCCAGCAGTGAATATGACAGATCGAACACTGAAGCTTTCTTT
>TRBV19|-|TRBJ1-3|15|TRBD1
CASTRQGTSGNTIYF
TGTGCCAGTACCCGACAGGGTACCTCTGGAAACACCATATATTTT
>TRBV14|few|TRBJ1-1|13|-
CASSRRWGGWAFF
TGTGCCAGCAGCCGACGGTGGGGGGGTTGGGCTTTCTTT
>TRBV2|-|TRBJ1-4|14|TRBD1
CASRHRGRYEKLFF
TGTGCCAGCAGACACAGGGGGCGGTATGAAAAACTGTTTTTT
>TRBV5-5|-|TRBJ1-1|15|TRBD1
CASSVAGQMNTEAFF
TGTGCCAGCAGCGTCGCGGGACAGATGAACACTGAAGCTTTCTTT
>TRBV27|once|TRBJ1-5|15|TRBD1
CASSLLGGSGQPQHF
TGTGCCAGCAGTTTGTTAGGGGGCAGCGGTCAGCCCCAGCATTTT
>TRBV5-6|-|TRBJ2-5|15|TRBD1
CASSPLGQTQETQYF
TGTGCCAGCAGTCCCCTGGGACAGACCCAAGAGACCCAGTACTTC
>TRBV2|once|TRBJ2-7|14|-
CASSEWASTYEQYF
TGTGCCAGCAGTGAATGGGCCAGTACCTACGAGCAGTACTTC
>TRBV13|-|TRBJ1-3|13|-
CASSAGQGNTIYF
TGTGCCAGCAGCGCAGGACAGGGAAACACCATATATTTT
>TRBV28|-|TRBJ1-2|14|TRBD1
CASSVNRDRGGYTF
TGTGCCAGCAGTGTTAACCGGGACAGAGGGGGCTACACCTTC
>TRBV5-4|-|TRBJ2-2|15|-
CASSLGQSNTGELFF
TGTGCCAGCAGCTTGGGACAGTCGAACACCGGGGAGCTGTTTTTT
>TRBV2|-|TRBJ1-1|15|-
CASTRQETKNTEAFF
TGTGCCAGCACCAGACAGGAAACAAAGAACACTGAAGCTTTCTTT
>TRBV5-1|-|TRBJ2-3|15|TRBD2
CASSPLAGPVDTQYF
TGCGCCAGCAGTCCCCTAGCGGGTCCCGTGGATACGCAGTATTTT
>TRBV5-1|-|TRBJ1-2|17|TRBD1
CASSHPTTGTSNYGYTF
TGCGCCAGCAGCCATCCGACGACAGGGACTTCTAACTATGGCTACACCTTC
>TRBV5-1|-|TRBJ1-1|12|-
CASRPQGPEAFF
TGCGCCAGCAGGCCCCAGGGGCCTGAAGCTTTCTTT
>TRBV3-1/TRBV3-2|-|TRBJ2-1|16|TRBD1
CASSTRQGGSYNEQFF
TGTGCCAGCAGCACTCGACAGGGGGGATCCTACAATGAGCAGTTCTTC
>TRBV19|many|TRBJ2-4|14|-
CASSTGGQKNIQYF
TGTGCCAGTAGTACCGGTGGACAGAAAAACATTCAGTACTTC
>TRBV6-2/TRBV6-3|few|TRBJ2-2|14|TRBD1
CASSDRGWPGELFF
TGTGCCAGCAGCGACAGGGGGTGGCCCGGGGAGCTGTTTTTT
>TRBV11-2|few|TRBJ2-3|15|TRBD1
CASSSYRGKADTQYF
TGTGCCAGCAGCTCCTACAGGGGAAAGGCAGATACGCAGTATTTT
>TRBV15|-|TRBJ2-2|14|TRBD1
CAAQTGGRTGELFF
TGTGCCGCCCAGACAGGGGGAAGGACCGGGGAGCTGTTTTTT
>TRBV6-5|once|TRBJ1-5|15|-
CASRNGGSTYQPQHF
TGTGCCAGCAGGAACGGCGGGTCCACTTATCAGCCCCAGCATTTT
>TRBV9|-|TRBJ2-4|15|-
CASSSSRGALDIQYF
TGTGCCAGCAGCTCCAGTCGGGGGGCTTTGGACATTCAGTACTTC
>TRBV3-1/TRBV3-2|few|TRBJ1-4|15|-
CASSHHQSTNEKLFF
TGTGCCAGCAGCCATCATCAGTCAACTAATGAAAAACTGTTTTTT
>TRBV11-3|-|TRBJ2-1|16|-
CASSPEGAPPYNEQFF
TGTGCCAGCAGCCCCGAAGGGGCTCCCCCTTACAATGAGCAGTTCTTC
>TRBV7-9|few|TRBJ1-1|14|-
CASSYAGLRTEAFF
TGTGCCAGCAGCTATGCAGGGTTACGGACTGAAGCTTTCTTT
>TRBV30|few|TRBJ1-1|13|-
CAWTRLLNTEAFF
TGTGCCTGGACCCGTCTCTTGAACACTGAAGCTTTCTTT
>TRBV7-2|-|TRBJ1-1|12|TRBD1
CASSSTGGEAFF
TGTGCCAGCAGCTCAACAGGGGGTGAAGCTTTCTTT
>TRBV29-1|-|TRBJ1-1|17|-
CSVSGGLWAVVNTEAFF
TGCAGCGTTTCTGGAGGGCTATGGGCCGTTGTGAACACTGAAGCTTTCTTT
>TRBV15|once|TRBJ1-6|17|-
CATSRDRSRGNNSPLHF
TGTGCCACCAGCAGAGATAGATCCAGGGGAAATAATTCACCCCTCCACTTT
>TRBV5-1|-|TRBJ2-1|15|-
CASSFSGQSYNEQFF
TGCGCCAGCAGCTTTTCAGGACAGTCCTACAATGAGCAGTTCTTC
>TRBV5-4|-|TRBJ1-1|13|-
CASSLWQGYEAFF
TGTGCCAGCAGCTTGTGGCAGGGATATGAAGCTTTCTTT
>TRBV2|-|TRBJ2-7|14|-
CASSVGTPSGEQYF
TGTGCCAGCAGTGTTGGGACACCCTCCGGCGAGCAGTACTTC
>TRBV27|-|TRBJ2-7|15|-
CASNEAGSRPYEQYF
TGTGCCAGCAATGAAGCGGGTTCCAGACCCTACGAGCAGTACTTC
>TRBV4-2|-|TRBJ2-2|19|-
CASSQDTLLAIESTGELFF
TGTGCCAGCAGCCAAGATACGCTACTAGCCATCGAGAGCACCGGGGAGCTGTTTTTT
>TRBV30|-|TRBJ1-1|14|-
CAWTTYTWNTEAFF
TGTGCCTGGACCACCTATACCTGGAACACTGAAGCTTTCTTT
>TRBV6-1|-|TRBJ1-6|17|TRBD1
CASSETGGGLIDSPLHF
TGTGCCAGCAGTGAAACAGGGGGCGGCCTGATAGATTCACCCCTCCACTTT
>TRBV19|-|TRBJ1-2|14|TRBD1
CASSMGQGPYGYTF
TGTGCCAGTAGTATGGGACAGGGACCCTATGGCTACACCTTC
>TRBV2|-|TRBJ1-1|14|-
CASSPGRLNTEAFF
TGTGCCAGCAGTCCCGGGAGGTTGAACACTGAAGCTTTCTTT
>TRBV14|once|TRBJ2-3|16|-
CASSPWTGGPTDTQYF
TGTGCCAGCAGCCCCTGGACCGGGGGGCCCACAGATACGCAGTATTTT
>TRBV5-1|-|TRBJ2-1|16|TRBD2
CASSFLAGVSYNEQFF
TGCGCCAGCAGCTTCTTAGCGGGGGTGTCCTACAATGAGCAGTTCTTC
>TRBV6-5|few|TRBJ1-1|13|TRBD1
CASRTGQGAEAFF
TGTGCCAGCAGAACGGGACAGGGGGCTGAAGCTTTCTTT
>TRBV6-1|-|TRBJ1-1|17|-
CASSERRPGRENTEAFF
TGTGCCAGCAGTGAACGACGGCCCGGACGGGAAAACACTGAAGCTTTCTTT
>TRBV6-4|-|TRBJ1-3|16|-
CASTYGQPSSGNTIYF
TGTGCCAGCACATACGGACAGCCGAGCTCTGGAAACACCATATATTTT
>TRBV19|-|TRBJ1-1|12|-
CASSGYDTEAFF
TGTGCCAGTTCCGGGTATGACACTGAAGCTTTCTTT
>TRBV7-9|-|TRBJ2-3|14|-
CASSAGLPPDTQYF
TGTGCCAGCAGCGCGGGACTCCCCCCAGATACGCAGTATTTT
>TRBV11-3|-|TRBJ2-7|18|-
CASSLVSGSQFNSYEQYF
TGTGCCAGCAGCTTAGTCAGCGGCAGCCAGTTTAACTCCTACGAGCAGTACTTC
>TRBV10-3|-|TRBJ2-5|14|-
CAIGSGSLRETQYF
TGTGCCATCGGGAGCGGCTCCCTCCGGGAGACCCAGTACTTC